These 17 T cell receptor beta chains were all obtained from the same sample, sequenced in a study of blood T cell repertoires in COVID-19. Libraries were prepared by immunoSEQ multiplex PCR; TCRdb keeps only in-frame clonotypes and omits some of them. The sample includes 350,000 or so clones, approximately 89% of them seen just once. The sequencing sample was made of peripheral blood. These receptor sequences come from a woman aged 55 to 70 with COVID-19, enrolled during active disease.

This clone was counted at least ten times. The chain has TRBV10-1 and TRBJ1-1; maybe TRBD1 (5 bases). V was trimmed by 3 bases and J by 3 bases, leaving 14 bases between them. The CDR3 has 15 residues. CDR1 is WNHNN and CDR2 is SYGVQD in the germline V gene (reference sequence). The CDR3 DNA is TGCGCCAGCAGTGACAATGGGGCTCTGGACACTGAAGCTTTCTTT. Its translation is CASSDNGALDTEAFF.

The V call is TRBV7-2, the J call TRBJ2-5, with TRBD2 matching over 10 bases. Germline CDR1 reads SGHTA; CDR2 reads FQGNSA. This CDR3 contains 16 residues. V lost 2 bases and J lost 1; bases outside the gene matches: 4. The CDR3: CASSLILAGGQETQYF. For the CDR3, the DNA is TGTGCCAGCAGCTTAATTTTAGCGGGGGGCCAAGAGACCCAGTACTTC.

In its sample, this clone was seen once. The chain joins TRBV28 to TRBJ2-3, with D uncertain. The V gene's germline CDR1 is MDHEN and CDR2 SYDVKM. Trimming shortened V by 3 bases and J by 2 bases, and 9 bases separated the two germline ends. The CDR3 sequence is 14 residues long. CDR3 sequence reads: CASSLRRFTDTQYF. The CDR3 DNA follows: TGTGCCAGCAGTTTGAGGCGGTTCACAGATACGCAGTATTTT.

The chain recombines TRBV7-9 with TRBJ1-5; no clear D gene. CDR1 is SEHNR, CDR2 FQNEAQ, per germline (reference sequence). V lost 4 bases, J lost 0 bases, and 16 bases lay in between. The CDR3 consists of 17 residues. DNA for the CDR3: TGTGCCAGCAGCTCCCAAGACGGTAGGAGTAGCAATCAGCCCCAGCATTTT. Its protein is CASSSQDGRSSNQPQHF.

DNA of the CDR3: TGTGCCAGCAGCTCTAGGGGTCCTACTGGAAACACCATATATTTT. Translation: CASSSRGPTGNTIYF. The chain carries TRBV7-2 and TRBJ1-3; tentatively, D is TRBD1 (5 bases). This CDR3 spans 15 amino acids. Per germline, CDR1 SGHTA and CDR2 FQGNSA. V lost 4 bases to trimming and J lost 2 bases, with 12 bases between them.

This clone was found a few times. The chain is built from TRBV12-5 and TRBJ2-7, with a tentative D call TRBD1 (5 bases). The V and J ends lost 3 bases and 2 bases respectively, with 14 bases between them. This CDR3 is built from 15 residues. The germline V gene has CDR1 LGHNT and CDR2 FRNRAP. The CDR3 bases are TGTGCTAGTGGTTTTGCGACAGAGATTACCTACGAGCAGTACTTC. Translated: CASGFATEITYEQYF.

The chain is built from TRBV5-1 and TRBJ1-4; a weak D match, TRBD1 (5 bases). The V gene lost 1 base and the J gene lost 0 bases, with 13 bases spanning the gap. This CDR3 is 17 amino acids long. Germline-derived CDR1 and CDR2 are SGHRS and YFSETQ. CDR3 loop: CASSLQGGFATNEKLFF. The CDR3, as DNA: TGCGCCAGCAGCTTGCAGGGAGGATTCGCAACTAATGAAAAACTGTTTTTT.

This clone was counted once. The chain is built from TRBV7-9 and TRBJ1-2; 7 bases are shared with TRBD1. This CDR3 is 14 amino acids long. Germline values: CDR1 SEHNR, CDR2 FQNEAQ (reference sequence). V shed 5 bases, J shed 10 bases, and the junction held 13 bases outside the gene matches. The CDR3 DNA reads TGTGCCAGCAGCCCCAATTCCGGGACAGCGGACTACACCTTC. This encodes CASSPNSGTADYTF.

The chain has TRBV5-1 and TRBJ2-7, with 10 bases aligning to TRBD2. The CDR3 runs 17 residues. Per the germline V gene, CDR1 is SGHRS and CDR2 is YFSETQ. J lost 7 bases, V lost 5 bases, and 18 bases had no gene match. The CDR3 DNA reads TGCGCCAGCAGATATGGCTTAAGCACTAGCGGGACTTATGAGCAGTACTTC. Residues: CASRYGLSTSGTYEQYF.

This sequence joins TRBV27 and TRBJ2-1; 7 bases agree with TRBD2. This CDR3 has 17 amino acids. Germline V gene sequence: CDR1 MNHEY, CDR2 SMNVEV (reference sequence). V dropped 6 bases and J dropped 0; count of bases not matched to a gene: 11. CDR3 DNA: TGTGCCAGCAGCCCCCGTTTCGGGGGGTTCTCCTACAATGAGCAGTTCTTC. This encodes CASSPRFGGFSYNEQFF.

This clone was recorded at least ten times. In DNA form, the CDR3 reads TGTGCCAGCAGTAAGACAGGGAACGGAAACACCATATATTTT. Translation gives CASSKTGNGNTIYF. This chain connects TRBV2 to TRBJ1-3; the match to TRBD1 covers 7 bases. The CDR3 spans 14 residues. The V gene end was trimmed by 5 bases and the J gene end by 4 bases; junction bases not matched to a gene: 5. In germline, CDR1 is SNHLY, CDR2 FYNNEI.

The chain couples TRBV15 to TRBJ1-6; D uncertain. The CDR3 has 14 residues. V shed 8 bases and J shed 5 bases, with 13 bases lying between them. Germline V lookup: CDR1 LNHNV, CDR2 YYDKDF (reference sequence). The CDR3 region has the DNA TGTGCCACCGGACCGGGAAGTAATAATTCACCCCTCCACTTT. It specifies CATGPGSNNSPLHF.

The chain recombines TRBV7-3 with TRBJ2-1, with a possible D match to TRBD1 (5 bases). The CDR3 consists of 15 residues. V was cut by 4 bases and J by 6 bases, with 16 bases left in between. Germline loops: CDR1 SGHTA, CDR2 FQGTGA. CDR3 protein: CASSSIKGTGNEQFF. The CDR3 bases are TGTGCCAGCAGCTCCATAAAAGGTACAGGCAATGAGCAGTTCTTC. The full variable domain, completed using reference TRBV7-3 and TRBJ2-1, is GAGVSQTPSNKVTEKGKYVELRCDPISGHTALYWYRQSLGQGPEFLIYFQGTGAADDSGLPNDRFFAVRPEGSVSTLKIQRTERGDSAVYLCASSSIKGTGNEQFFGPGTRLTVL.

The V and J genes are TRBV7-2 and TRBJ1-2; D perhaps matches TRBD1 (5 bases). Germline values: CDR1 SGHTA, CDR2 FQGNSA. Trimming cost V 5 bases and J 8 bases, with 15 bases left between them. The length of the CDR3 is 13 residues. The CDR3 DNA reads as TGTGCCAGCAGCGCCGACAGAAAATACGGCTACACCTTC. This codes for CASSADRKYGYTF.

The chain is built from TRBV10-3 and TRBJ1-3; 10 bases fit TRBD1. V shed 0 bases, J shed 0 bases, and the junction held 8 bases outside the gene matches. This CDR3 comprises 19 residues. The germline CDR1 and CDR2 sequences are ENHRY and SYGVKD. The CDR3 region has the DNA TGTGCCATCAGTGAGTCTACCGTTAGGACAGGGGGCTCTGGAAACACCATATATTTT. It is translated as CAISESTVRTGGSGNTIYF.

This chain connects TRBV5-1 to TRBJ2-3, with TRBD2 matching over 14 bases. Germline V CDR1 and CDR2: SGHRS, YFSETQ. The trim removed 4 bases at V and 3 bases at J, leaving 7 bases unmatched. CDR3 length: 17 residues. CDR3 nucleotides: TGCGCCAGCAGCCCGGGACTAGCGGGGGCCCCAACAGATACGCAGTATTTT. It encodes CASSPGLAGAPTDTQYF.

The chain couples TRBV6-4 to TRBJ2-1; 8 positions match TRBD2. The germline V gene encodes CDR1 MRHNA and CDR2 SNTAGT. This CDR3 has 14 amino acids. Trimming at V came to 0 bases and at J to 9 bases, leaving 4 bases not matched to a gene. The CDR3 DNA reads as TGTGCCAGCAGTGACTCGTACCTAGCGGGTGAGCAGTTCTTC. Residues: CASSDSYLAGEQFF.